One TCR beta chain is described in this entry. Its matching antigen is unknown. Each donor provided at least one pre-ART PBMC sample and at least two post-ART PBMC samples. The cryopreserved samples used held about 0.85-11 million PBMC prior to extraction of DNA. The data were taken from a study of long-term antiretroviral therapy in people with HIV. Broader study findings: Although diversity increased after ART, it remained lower than in transplant donor controls.

The V gene lost 1 base and the J gene lost 2 bases, with 8 bases spanning the gap. Germline-derived CDR1 and CDR2 are SGHVS and FNYEAQ. The length of the CDR3 is 15 residues. Survey-level resolution applied to immunoSEQ assay v3.0. The assay was immunoSEQ multiplex PCR, and TCRdb's table has in-frame clones only and misses some. The table shows roughly 29,000 clones, with approximately 85% occurring only once. The source material was unsorted PBMCs, sampled 3 years after starting antiretroviral therapy. The clonotype was recovered from a man aged 40-49 years with HIV. The chain combines TRBV7-6 with TRBJ2-2; no clear D. The CDR3 DNA reads TGTGCCAGCAGCTTAGAAATCTATAACACCGGGGAGCTGTTTTTT. This translates into CASSLEIYNTGELFF.